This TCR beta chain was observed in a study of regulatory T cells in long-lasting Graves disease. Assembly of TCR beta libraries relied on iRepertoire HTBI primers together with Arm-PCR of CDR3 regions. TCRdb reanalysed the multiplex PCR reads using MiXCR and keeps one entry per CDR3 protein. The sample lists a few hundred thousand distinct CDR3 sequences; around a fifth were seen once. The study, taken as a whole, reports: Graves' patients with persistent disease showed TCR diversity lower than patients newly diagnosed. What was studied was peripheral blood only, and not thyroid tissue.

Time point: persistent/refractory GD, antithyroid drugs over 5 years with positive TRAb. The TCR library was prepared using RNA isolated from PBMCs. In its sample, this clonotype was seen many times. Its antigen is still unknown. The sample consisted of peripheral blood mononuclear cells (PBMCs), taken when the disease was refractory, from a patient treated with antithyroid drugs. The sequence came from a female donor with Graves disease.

The CDR3 coding sequence is TGTGCCAGCAGTTACGGCCTCGGGACCCAAGAGACCCAGTACTTC. It is translated as CASSYGLGTQETQYF. The chain combines TRBV6-2 or TRBV6-3 with TRBJ2-5, with D tentatively TRBD1 or TRBD2 (5 bases each). Looked up from germline, CDR1 is MNHEY and CDR2 is SVGEGT. The CDR3 sequence is 15 residues long. V dropped 2 bases and J dropped 1 base, with 11 bases sitting between them.